These T cell receptor beta chains were read from a single sample in a study of a mutant IDH1 vaccine in newly diagnosed glioma. Which antigens these TCRs recognize remains unknown. Sequencing used immunoSEQ multiplex PCR; TCRdb keeps in-frame clones, though not all of them. The profile shows 41,000 or so clones, 75% to 90% of them singletons. Source: PBMCs, taken from a glioma patient whose treatment included an IDH1 peptide vaccine. The receptors here all came from a middle-aged man with glioma. The CDR3 runs from the conserved cysteine through the conserved F or W. The listing skips clone size in some rows; elsewhere it reads once, few, many or a size class.

J,V,size,CDR3
TRBJ1-2,TRBV5-4,NA,CASSLDAGGSVGGYTF
TRBJ1-1,TRBV5-6,NA,CASSLLGQLNTEAFF
TRBJ1-1,TRBV18,NA,CASSPERRDTEAFF
TRBJ1-1,TRBV2,once,CASSVGGTDTEAFF
TRBJ2-7,TRBV15,NA,CATSRGGDAGSYEQYF
TRBJ1-1,TRBV6-1,NA,CASSESARSRGQPEAFF
TRBJ1-2,TRBV19,few,CASVEDRGYGYTF
TRBJ2-6,TRBV21-1,NA,CASSKEAPGQKHSGANVLTF
TRBJ2-1,TRBV4-1,once,CASSQEFDQGDEQFF
TRBJ2-3,TRBV6-1,NA,CASSLLAGGSDTQYF
TRBJ2-1,TRBV7-2,NA,CASSTSSGADNEQFF
TRBJ2-7,TRBV6-5,NA,CASSYKGGSYEQYF
TRBJ1-2,TRBV6-1,once,CASRAGPPIYGYTF
TRBJ1-1,TRBV27,NA,CASSLRGSNTEAFF
TRBJ2-1,TRBV15,NA,CATSRLLGGNNEQFF
TRBJ2-7,TRBV11-1,NA,CASSLDGAGVYEQYF
TRBJ2-1,TRBV5-8,once,CASSIRSGTRDGNEQFF
TRBJ2-1,TRBV2,few,CASSLAGGSYNEQFF